This T cell receptor (beta chain) was recorded in a study of cytomegalovirus exposure and HLA in healthy donors. Whole-study results and caveats: DRB1 had the most TCR associations and HLA-C the fewest, a later analysis found, with rates varying by HLA locus.

The CDR3 covers 18 residues. The V and J ends lost 4 bases and 0 bases, in that order; junction bases with no gene match: 11. The germline V gene has CDR1 MGHRA and CDR2 YSYEKL. In the PCR, 60 Vbeta and 13 Jbeta primers were used. TCRdb's table, derived via immunoSEQ multiplex PCR, lists solely in-frame clones and lacks some. The table has more than 140,000 clones, approximately 84% seen once; the top ten hold around 1.9%. This clone was detected once. The antigen remains undetermined. Sequenced sample: PBMCs. This sequence originates from a woman in her thirties or forties in good health and CMV-seronegative. This rearrangement joins TRBV4-1 to TRBJ2-3, with 9 bases aligning to TRBD2. The CDR3 reads CASSPTEKTSGSTDTQYF. CDR3 nucleotide sequence: TGCGCCAGCAGCCCCACCGAAAAGACTAGCGGTAGCACAGATACGCAGTATTTT.